What follows are 19 T cell receptor beta chains derived from one specimen sequenced in a study of cytomegalovirus exposure and HLA in healthy donors. The assay was immunoSEQ multiplex PCR, and TCRdb's table has in-frame clones only and misses some. The table lists tens of thousands of clones, 95% to 97% of them singletons. The material sequenced was PBMCs. The receptors here all came from a man aged 18 to 29 in good health and CMV-seropositive.

The chain employs TRBV9 and TRBJ2-7; 8 nucleotides line up with TRBD2. The V segment lost 1 base and the J segment 6 bases; nucleotides outside the gene matches: 12. Per germline, CDR1 SGDLS and CDR2 YYNGEE. There are 16 residues in the CDR3. CDR3 residues: CASSVRTGTSPSEQYF. For the CDR3, the DNA is TGTGCCAGCAGCGTACGTACCGGGACTAGTCCCTCCGAGCAGTACTTC.

The chain combines TRBV5-1 with TRBJ2-3; no clear D. In germline, CDR1 is SGHRS, CDR2 YFSETQ. V was cut by 3 bases and J by 3 bases, with 8 bases left in between. CDR3 length: 13 amino acids. The CDR3 reads CASSSDQTDTQYF. CDR3 DNA: TGCGCCAGCAGCTCCGATCAGACAGATACGCAGTATTTT.

The chain uses TRBV6-5 and TRBJ2-5; 9 bases are shared with TRBD1. Germline V gives CDR1 MNHEY, CDR2 SVGAGI. The ends lost 0 bases at V and 5 bases at J; junction bases unmatched: 7. CDR3 size: 16 residues. This CDR3 is CASSYSWNRGRETQYF. Here the CDR3 DNA reads TGTGCCAGCAGTTACTCATGGAACAGGGGGCGGGAGACCCAGTACTTC.

This chain connects TRBV9 to TRBJ2-1, with a weak D call TRBD1 (5 bases). The CDR3 is made up of 13 amino acids. Germline V gene lookup returns CDR1 SGDLS and CDR2 YYNGEE. V was cut by 6 bases and J by 7 bases, with 14 bases left in between. The CDR3 loop reads CASTLTPGNEQFF. Here the CDR3 DNA reads TGTGCCAGCACCTTGACCCCAGGGAATGAGCAGTTCTTC.

The V gene is TRBV12-5, the J gene TRBJ1-1; 11 positions match TRBD1. Germline trimming cut 5 bases from V and 1 base from J; bases unmatched to any gene: 3. The CDR3 totals 15 residues. Germline CDR1 and CDR2: LGHNT and FRNRAP. The CDR3 nucleotides are TGTGCTAGTGGTATCGGACAGGGGGCGAACACTGAAGCTTTCTTT. It yields the protein CASGIGQGANTEAFF.

The chain recombines TRBV2 with TRBJ2-5; D is possibly TRBD2 (5 bases). The germline gives CDR1 SNHLY, CDR2 FYNNEI. The ends were cut back, 3 bases at V and 5 bases at J, with 7 bases in the middle. This CDR3 spans 12 amino acids. CDR3 in amino acids: CASSDGGETQYF. The CDR3 region has the DNA TGTGCCAGCAGTGACGGCGGGGAGACCCAGTACTTC.

The chain links TRBV5-6 to TRBJ2-1; weak D call: TRBD1 (5 bases). V lost 3 bases and J 6 bases, leaving 10 bases between the germline ends. This CDR3 has 13 residues. In germline, CDR1 is SGHDT, CDR2 YYEEEE. The CDR3 sequence: CASSSTVSNEQFF. The CDR3 nucleotides read TGTGCCAGCAGCTCGACAGTTTCCAATGAGCAGTTCTTC.

This chain connects TRBV6-1 to TRBJ1-1; a weak D match, TRBD1 (6 bases). Trimming cost V 9 bases and J 0 bases, with 17 bases left between them. CDR3 size: 15 residues. Germline V gene sequence: CDR1 MNHNS, CDR2 SASEGT. The DNA of the CDR3 is TGTGCCAGTAGGACTGGGGGCAGTGTGAACACTGAAGCTTTCTTT. Translation gives CASRTGGSVNTEAFF.

The rearrangement uses TRBV2 and TRBJ2-2, with TRBD2 as a possible D gene (6 bases). Looked up from germline, CDR1 is SNHLY and CDR2 is FYNNEI. V was shortened by 6 bases and J by 0 bases, with 14 bases between the two germline ends. The CDR3 has 16 residues. The CDR3 DNA reads TGTGCCAGCAGCGCAGAGGGACTGTCGAACACCGGGGAGCTGTTTTTT. Its protein product is CASSAEGLSNTGELFF.

Here the CDR3 reads CASSPMWGEQETQYF. CDR3 in DNA: TGTGCCAGCAGCCCAATGTGGGGGGAACAAGAGACCCAGTACTTC. The chain joins TRBV7-9 to TRBJ2-5, with D perhaps TRBD2 (6 bases). V gave up 5 bases and J gave up 2 bases, with 15 bases separating them. Germline-derived CDR1 and CDR2 are SEHNR and FQNEAQ (reference sequence). The CDR3 has 15 residues.

The chain uses TRBV11-2 and TRBJ1-1, with D possibly being TRBD1 (5 bases). CDR3 size: 14 residues. Germline CDR1 SGHAT, CDR2 FQNNGV. Trimming shortened V by 5 bases and J by 4 bases, and 14 bases separated the two germline ends. The CDR3 loop reads CASSASAGFTEAFF. For the CDR3, the DNA is TGTGCCAGCAGCGCTTCAGCAGGGTTCACTGAAGCTTTCTTT. Full variable domain (rest looked up from reference TRBV11-2 and TRBJ1-1): EAGVAQSPRYKIIEKRQSVAFWCNPISGHATLYWYQQILGQGPKLLIQFQNNGVVDDSQLPKDRFSAERLKGVDSTLKIQPAKLEDSAVYLCASSASAGFTEAFFGQGTRLTVV.

For the CDR3, the DNA is TGTGCCAGCGAGGTTGTCGGGGGTTACACTGAAGCTTTCTTT. Translated, it gives CASEVVGGYTEAFF. The chain recombines TRBV6-1 with TRBJ1-1; D may be TRBD1 (5 bases). The CDR3 length is 14 residues. Trimming cost V 8 bases and J 3 bases, with 16 bases left between them. Germline V gives CDR1 MNHNS, CDR2 SASEGT.

The rearrangement joins TRBV6-1 to TRBJ1-1; D call uncertain. This CDR3 is 12 amino acids long. The V end lost 6 bases, the J end lost 4 bases, and 9 bases lay between the germline ends. Germline V lookup: CDR1 MNHNS, CDR2 SASEGT. This CDR3 is CASSAAGTEAFF. Here the CDR3 DNA reads TGTGCCAGCAGCGCGGCCGGCACTGAAGCTTTCTTT.

The rearrangement links TRBV7-2 to TRBJ2-3; D is unclear. Germline values: CDR1 SGHTA, CDR2 FQGNSA. The CDR3 consists of 14 residues. Trimming left V 4 bases short and J 1 base short, with 9 bases between. CDR3 amino acids: CASSSARRTDTQYF. The CDR3 coding sequence is TGTGCCAGCAGCTCGGCGAGGCGCACAGATACGCAGTATTTT.

The chain employs TRBV18 and TRBJ2-7, with 11 bases fitting TRBD1. V trimming: 3 bases; J trimming: 3 bases; junction bases outside the gene matches: 1. The V gene's germline CDR1 is KGHSH and CDR2 LQKENI. The length of the CDR3 is 14 residues. CDR3 sequence reads: CASSPDRGLYEQYF. CDR3 bases: TGTGCCAGCTCACCGGACAGGGGGCTCTACGAGCAGTACTTC.

As concerns this clone: The junction departs from germline at one end; a sequencing error may be responsible. The chain links TRBV2 to TRBJ2-5; TRBD2 agrees at 12 bases. The CDR3 length is 15 residues. Germline V lookup: CDR1 SNHLY, CDR2 FYNNEI. The CDR3 sequence is CASREGTSGQETQYF. The CDR3 DNA follows: TGTGCCAGCAGAGAAGGGACTAGCGGGCAAGAGACCCAGTACTTC.

J is TRBJ2-7 and V is TRBV4-1, with 13 nucleotides matching TRBD2. V lost 5 bases and J lost 0; bases outside the gene matches: 4. Germline V gives CDR1 MGHRA, CDR2 YSYEKL. The CDR3 is made up of 16 amino acids. The CDR3 protein is CASSVGLAGYSYEQYF. The CDR3 DNA is TGCGCCAGCAGCGTGGGACTAGCGGGGTACTCCTACGAGCAGTACTTC.

The chain recombines TRBV29-1 with TRBJ1-1; maybe TRBD1 (6 bases). The germline V gene encodes CDR1 SQVTM and CDR2 ANQGSEA. V lost 7 bases to trimming and J lost 8 bases, with 14 bases between them. The CDR3 has 11 amino acids. CDR3 residues: CSARGTKEAFF. The CDR3, as DNA: TGCAGCGCTAGGGGGACGAAGGAAGCTTTCTTT.

The chain combines TRBV28 with TRBJ2-1; 7 nucleotides agree with TRBD2. The CDR3 sequence is 11 residues long. Germline assignment: CDR1 MDHEN and CDR2 SYDVKM. J gave up 7 bases and V 7 bases, and 1 base lay outside the gene matches. CDR3 DNA sequence: TGTGCCAGCACTAGCGGAAATGAGCAGTTCTTC. As protein: CASTSGNEQFF.